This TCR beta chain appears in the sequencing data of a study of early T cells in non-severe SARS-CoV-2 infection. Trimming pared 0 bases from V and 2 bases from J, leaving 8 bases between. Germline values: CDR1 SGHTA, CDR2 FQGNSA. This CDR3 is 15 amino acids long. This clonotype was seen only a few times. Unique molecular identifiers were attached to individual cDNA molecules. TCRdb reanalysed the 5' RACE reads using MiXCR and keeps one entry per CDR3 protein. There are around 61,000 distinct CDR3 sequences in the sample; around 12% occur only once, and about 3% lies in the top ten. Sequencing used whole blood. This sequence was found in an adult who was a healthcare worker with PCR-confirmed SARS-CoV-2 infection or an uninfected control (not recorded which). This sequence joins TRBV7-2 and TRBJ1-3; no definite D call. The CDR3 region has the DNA TGTGCCAGCAGCTTAGCTGTCAGTACTGGAAACACCATATATTTT. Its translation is CASSLAVSTGNTIYF.